This T cell receptor (beta chain) is from a study of T cell changes during pregnancy in multiple sclerosis (dated by TCRdb to between 2019 and 2020). About the investigation overall: In women with multiple sclerosis, the researchers looked at how the T cell repertoire shifted as pregnancy progressed.

Library prep was done by the immunoSEQ multiplex PCR assay. Held by TCRdb, this immuneACCESS table contains in-frame sequences only and omits some clones. Under half of the omission traces to an unresolved V gene where checked; the cause of the rest is unknown. This sample holds roughly 30,000 clones; 89% were observed only once. Approximately 0.6% of the sample is held by the ten biggest clonotypes. The CDR3, cysteine through phenylalanine, is 14 amino acids long. Just CDR3 DNA is preserved here, 42 bases in frame from base 1. In the germline V gene, CDR1 corresponds to KGHSH and CDR2 to LQKENI. V and J are trimmed by 6 bases and 6 bases, and the gene matches miss 7 bases of the junction. This clone was recorded a few times. Its antigen is unknown. Base-call qualities are not available, and no considerably larger clone is one nucleotide away.

This receptor chain uses TRBV18 and TRBJ2-7, and TRBD1 matches 11 of the central bases. This TCR was recovered from a female donor in good health, enrolled as a control in a pregnancy study. The sequences come from CD4+ T cells from peripheral blood mononuclear cells, collected in the first trimester of pregnancy. The DNA sequence is TGTGCCAGCTCCCCAGGACAGGGGGCTGGCGAGCAGTACTTC. This gives the protein CASSPGQGAGEQYF. Full variable domain (CDR3 extended with the reference TRBV18 and TRBJ2-7 proteins): NAGVMQNPRHLVRRRGQEARLRCSPMKGHSHVYWYRQLPEEGLKFMVYLQKENIIDESGMPKERFSAEFPKEGPSILRIQQVVRGDSAAYFCASSPGQGAGEQYFGPGTRLTVT.